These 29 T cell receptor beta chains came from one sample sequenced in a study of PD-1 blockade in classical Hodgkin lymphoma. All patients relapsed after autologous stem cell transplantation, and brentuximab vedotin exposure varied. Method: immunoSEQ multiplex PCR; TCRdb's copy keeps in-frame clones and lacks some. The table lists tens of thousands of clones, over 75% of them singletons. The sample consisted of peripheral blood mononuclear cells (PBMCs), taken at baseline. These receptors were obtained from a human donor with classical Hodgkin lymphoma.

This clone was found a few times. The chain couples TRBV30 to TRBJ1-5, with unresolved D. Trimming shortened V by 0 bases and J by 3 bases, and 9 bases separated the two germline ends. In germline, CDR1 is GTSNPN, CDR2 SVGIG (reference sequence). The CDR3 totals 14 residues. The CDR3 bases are TGTGCCTGGAGTGTTGGTCAGTTCAATCAGCCCCAGCATTTT. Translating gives CAWSVGQFNQPQHF. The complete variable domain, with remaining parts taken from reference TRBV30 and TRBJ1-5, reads SQTIHQWPATLVQPVGSPLSLECTVEGTSNPNLYWYRQAAGRGLQLLFYSVGIGQISSEVPQNLSASRPQDRQFILSSKKLLLSDSGFYLCAWSVGQFNQPQHFGDGTRLSIL.

The CDR3 DNA reads TGTGCCAGCAGCCCGGGTGGAGGGCCCTACGAGCAGTACTTC. Its translation is CASSPGGGPYEQYF. This chain connects TRBV6-9 to TRBJ2-7, with a tentative D call TRBD2 (6 bases). This CDR3 comprises 14 residues. The V end was cut by 6 bases, the J end by 2 bases, with 14 bases between. CDR1 and CDR2 (germline): MNHGY, SVAAGI.

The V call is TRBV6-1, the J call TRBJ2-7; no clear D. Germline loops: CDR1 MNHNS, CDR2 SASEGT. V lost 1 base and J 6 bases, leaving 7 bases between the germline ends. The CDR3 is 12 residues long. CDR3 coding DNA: TGTGCCAGCAGTGAAGGCCCGGGCGAGCAGTACTTC. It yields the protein CASSEGPGEQYF.

In nucleotides, the CDR3 is TGTGCCTGGAGCCCATCCGGGGCTCAGCCCCAGCATTTT. It encodes CAWSPSGAQPQHF. The chain couples TRBV30 to TRBJ1-5, with D perhaps matching TRBD1 (5 bases). The CDR3 runs 13 residues. Germline-derived CDR1 and CDR2 are GTSNPN and SVGIG (reference sequence). The V end was cut by 3 bases, the J end by 6 bases, with 12 bases between.

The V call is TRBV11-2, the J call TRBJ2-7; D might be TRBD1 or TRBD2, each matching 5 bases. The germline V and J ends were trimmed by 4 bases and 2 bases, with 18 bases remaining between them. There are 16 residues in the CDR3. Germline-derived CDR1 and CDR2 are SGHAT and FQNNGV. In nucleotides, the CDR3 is TGTGCCAGCAGCTACCTGACCGGGACGAACACCTACGAGCAGTACTTC. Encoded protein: CASSYLTGTNTYEQYF.

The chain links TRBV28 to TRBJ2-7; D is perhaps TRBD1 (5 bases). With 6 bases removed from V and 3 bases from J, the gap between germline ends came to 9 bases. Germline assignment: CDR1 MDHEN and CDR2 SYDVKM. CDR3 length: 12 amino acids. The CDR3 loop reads CASSQGFYEQYF. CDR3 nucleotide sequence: TGTGCCAGCAGCCAGGGCTTCTACGAGCAGTACTTC.

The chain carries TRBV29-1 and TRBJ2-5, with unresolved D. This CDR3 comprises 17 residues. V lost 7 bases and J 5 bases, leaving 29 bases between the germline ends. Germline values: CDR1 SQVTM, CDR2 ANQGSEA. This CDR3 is CSASSLASPTYRETQYF. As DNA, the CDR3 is TGCAGCGCGAGTTCCTTGGCGTCGCCGACTTACCGGGAGACCCAGTACTTC.

CDR3: CASSNDRGPNEQYF. The DNA of the CDR3 is TGTGCCAGCAGTAACGACAGGGGGCCCAACGAGCAGTACTTC. The chain employs TRBV6-5 and TRBJ2-7; 10 nucleotides agree with TRBD1. V dropped 5 bases and J dropped 5; count of bases not matched to a gene: 6. The CDR3 totals 14 residues. Per germline, CDR1 MNHEY and CDR2 SVGAGI.

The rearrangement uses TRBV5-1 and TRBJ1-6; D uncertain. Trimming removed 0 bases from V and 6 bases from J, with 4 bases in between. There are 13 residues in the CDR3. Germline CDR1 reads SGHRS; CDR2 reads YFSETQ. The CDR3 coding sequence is TGCGCCAGCAGCTTGGACAGTAATTCACCCCTCCACTTT. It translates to CASSLDSNSPLHF.

In DNA form, the CDR3 reads TGCGCCAGCAGCCAAGCCGGGACAACATACGAGCAGTACTTC. Its translation is CASSQAGTTYEQYF. The chain combines TRBV4-1 with TRBJ2-7; D is possibly TRBD1 (6 bases). The CDR3 is made up of 14 amino acids. V was cut by 1 base and J by 4 bases, with 11 bases left in between. Germline values: CDR1 MGHRA, CDR2 YSYEKL.

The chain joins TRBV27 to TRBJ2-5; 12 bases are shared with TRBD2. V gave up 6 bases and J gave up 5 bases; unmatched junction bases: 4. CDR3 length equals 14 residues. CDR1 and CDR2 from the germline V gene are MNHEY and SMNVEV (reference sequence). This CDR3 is CASRLAGGYETQYF. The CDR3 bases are TGTGCCAGCAGACTAGCGGGGGGTTATGAGACCCAGTACTTC.

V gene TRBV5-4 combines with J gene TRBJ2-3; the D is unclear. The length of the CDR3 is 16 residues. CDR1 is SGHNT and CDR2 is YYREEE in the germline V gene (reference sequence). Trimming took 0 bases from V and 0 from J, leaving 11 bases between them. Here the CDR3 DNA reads TGTGCCAGCAGCTTGGGTGGCAGCTCTAGCACAGATACGCAGTATTTT. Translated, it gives CASSLGGSSSTDTQYF.

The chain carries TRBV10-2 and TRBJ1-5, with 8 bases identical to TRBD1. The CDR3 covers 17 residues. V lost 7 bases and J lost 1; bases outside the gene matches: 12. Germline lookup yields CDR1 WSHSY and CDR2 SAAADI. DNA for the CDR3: TGCGCCAGCAAGGATGGACAGGGCCAACACAGCAATCAGCCCCAGCATTTT. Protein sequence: CASKDGQGQHSNQPQHF.

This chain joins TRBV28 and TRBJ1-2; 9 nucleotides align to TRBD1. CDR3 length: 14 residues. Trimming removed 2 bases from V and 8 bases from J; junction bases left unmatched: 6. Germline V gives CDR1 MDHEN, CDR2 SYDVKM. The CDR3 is CASSLETGGLGYTF. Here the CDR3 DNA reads TGTGCCAGCAGTTTAGAAACAGGGGGCTTGGGCTACACCTTC.

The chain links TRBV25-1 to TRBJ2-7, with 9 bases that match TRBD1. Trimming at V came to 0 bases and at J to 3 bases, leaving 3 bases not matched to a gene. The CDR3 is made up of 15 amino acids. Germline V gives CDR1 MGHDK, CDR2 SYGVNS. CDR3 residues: CASSEYGTGSYEQYF. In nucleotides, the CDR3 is TGTGCCAGCAGTGAATATGGGACAGGGAGCTACGAGCAGTACTTC.

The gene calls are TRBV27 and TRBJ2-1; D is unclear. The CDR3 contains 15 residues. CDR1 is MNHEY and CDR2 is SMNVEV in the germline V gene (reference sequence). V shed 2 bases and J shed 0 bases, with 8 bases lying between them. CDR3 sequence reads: CASSLKWGSYNEQFF. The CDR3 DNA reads TGTGCCAGCAGTTTAAAATGGGGCTCCTACAATGAGCAGTTCTTC.

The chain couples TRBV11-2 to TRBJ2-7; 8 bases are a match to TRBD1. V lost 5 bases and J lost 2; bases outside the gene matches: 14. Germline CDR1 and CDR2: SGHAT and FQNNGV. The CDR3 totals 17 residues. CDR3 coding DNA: TGTGCCAGCAGCGAGAAAGGTCGTGGACAGGGAGCCTACGAGCAGTACTTC. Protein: CASSEKGRGQGAYEQYF.

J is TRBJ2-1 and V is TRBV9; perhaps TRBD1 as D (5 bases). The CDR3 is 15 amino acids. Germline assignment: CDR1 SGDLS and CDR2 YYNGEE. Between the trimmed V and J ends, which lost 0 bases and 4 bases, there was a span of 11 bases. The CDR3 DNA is TGTGCCAGCAGCGTAGAGGGGCGGCCGTACAATGAGCAGTTCTTC. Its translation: CASSVEGRPYNEQFF.

CDR3 nucleotide sequence: TGTGCCACCAGCAGCTCTAATCTCGGGGGGCAGCCCCAGCATTTT. Translation gives CATSSSNLGGQPQHF. This rearrangement joins TRBV15 to TRBJ1-5, with a tentative D call TRBD1 (5 bases). Germline V lookup: CDR1 LNHNV, CDR2 YYDKDF (reference sequence). The ends were cut back, 3 bases at V and 7 bases at J, with 16 bases in the middle. The CDR3 contains 15 residues. Variable domain in full (rest from reference TRBV15 and TRBJ1-5): DAMVIQNPRYQVTQFGKPVTLSCSQTLNHNVMYWYQQKSSQAPKLLFHYYDKDFNNEADTPDNFQSRRPNTSFCFLDIRSPGLGDTAMYLCATSSSNLGGQPQHFGDGTRLSIL.

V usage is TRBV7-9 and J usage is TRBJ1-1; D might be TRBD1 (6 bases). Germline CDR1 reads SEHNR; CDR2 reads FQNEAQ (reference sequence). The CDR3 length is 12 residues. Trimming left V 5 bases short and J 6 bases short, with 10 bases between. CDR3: CASSKGGAEAFF. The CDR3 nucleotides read TGTGCCAGCAGCAAAGGGGGAGCTGAAGCTTTCTTT. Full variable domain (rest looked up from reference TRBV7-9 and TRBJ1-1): DTGVSQNPRHKITKRGQNVTFRCDPISEHNRLYWYRQTLGQGPEFLTYFQNEAQLEKSRLLSDRFSAERPKGSFSTLEIQRTEQGDSAMYLCASSKGGAEAFFGQGTRLTVV.

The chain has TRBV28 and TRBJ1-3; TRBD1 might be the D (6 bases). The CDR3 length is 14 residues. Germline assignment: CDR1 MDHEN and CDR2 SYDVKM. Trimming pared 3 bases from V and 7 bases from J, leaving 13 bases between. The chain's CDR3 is CASSFQGRRNTIYF. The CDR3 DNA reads TGTGCCAGCAGTTTTCAGGGGCGGAGGAACACCATATATTTT. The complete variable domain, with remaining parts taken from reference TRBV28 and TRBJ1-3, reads DVKVTQSSRYLVKRTGEKVFLECVQDMDHENMFWYRQDPGLGLRLIYFSYDVKMKEKGDIPEGYSVSREKKERFSLILESASTNQTSMYLCASSFQGRRNTIYFGEGSWLTVV.

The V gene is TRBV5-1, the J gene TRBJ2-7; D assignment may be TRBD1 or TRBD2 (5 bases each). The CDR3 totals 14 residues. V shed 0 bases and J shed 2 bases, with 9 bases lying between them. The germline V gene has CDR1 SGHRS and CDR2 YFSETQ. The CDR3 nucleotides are TGCGCCAGCAGCTTGGATGGGGGACCCTACGAGCAGTACTTC. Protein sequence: CASSLDGGPYEQYF.

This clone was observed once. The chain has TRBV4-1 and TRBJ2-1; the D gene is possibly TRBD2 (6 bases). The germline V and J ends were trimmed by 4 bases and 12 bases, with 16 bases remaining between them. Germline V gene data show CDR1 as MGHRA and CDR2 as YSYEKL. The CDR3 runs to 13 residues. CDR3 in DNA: TGCGCCAGCAGCCCAGGAGGGGCGGCTAGGCAGTTCTTC. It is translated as CASSPGGAARQFF.

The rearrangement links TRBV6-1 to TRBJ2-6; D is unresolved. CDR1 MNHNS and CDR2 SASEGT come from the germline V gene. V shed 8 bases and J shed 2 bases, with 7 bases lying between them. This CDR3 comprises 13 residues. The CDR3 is CASSGTGANVLTF. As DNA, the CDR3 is TGTGCCAGCTCAGGAACTGGGGCCAACGTCCTGACTTTC.

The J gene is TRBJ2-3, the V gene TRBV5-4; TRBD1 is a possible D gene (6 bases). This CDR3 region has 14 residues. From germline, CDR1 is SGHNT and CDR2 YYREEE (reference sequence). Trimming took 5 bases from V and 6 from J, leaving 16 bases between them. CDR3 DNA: TGTGCCAGCAGTCTCGGTGGGGGCGGGGATACGCAGTATTTT. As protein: CASSLGGGGDTQYF.

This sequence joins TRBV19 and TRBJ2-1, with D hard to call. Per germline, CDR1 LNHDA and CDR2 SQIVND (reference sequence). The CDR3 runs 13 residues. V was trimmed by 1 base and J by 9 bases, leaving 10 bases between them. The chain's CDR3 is CASSIASGGEQFF. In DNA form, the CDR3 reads TGTGCCAGTAGTATAGCCTCAGGTGGTGAGCAGTTCTTC.

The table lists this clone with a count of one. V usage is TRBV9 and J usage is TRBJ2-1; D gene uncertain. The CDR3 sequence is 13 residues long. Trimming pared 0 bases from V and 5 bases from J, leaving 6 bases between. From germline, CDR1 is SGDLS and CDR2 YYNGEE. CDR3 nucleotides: TGTGCCAGCAGCGTAGGATGGGACAATGAGCAGTTCTTC. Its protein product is CASSVGWDNEQFF. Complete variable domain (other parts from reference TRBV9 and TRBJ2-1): DSGVTQTPKHLITATGQRVTLRCSPRSGDLSVYWYQQSLDQGLQFLIQYYNGEERAKGNILERFSAQQFPDLHSELNLSSLELGDSALYFCASSVGWDNEQFFGPGTRLTVL.

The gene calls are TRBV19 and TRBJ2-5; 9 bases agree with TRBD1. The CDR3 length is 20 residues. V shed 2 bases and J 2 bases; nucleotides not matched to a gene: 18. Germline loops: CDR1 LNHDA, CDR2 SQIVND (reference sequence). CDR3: CASSITGTGMVKKLQETQYF. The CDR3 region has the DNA TGTGCCAGTAGTATAACTGGGACAGGGATGGTCAAGAAGCTACAAGAGACCCAGTACTTC.

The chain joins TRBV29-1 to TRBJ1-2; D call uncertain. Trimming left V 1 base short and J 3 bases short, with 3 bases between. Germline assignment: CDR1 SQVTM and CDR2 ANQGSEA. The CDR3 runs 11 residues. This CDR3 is CSVEGYYGYTF. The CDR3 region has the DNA TGCAGCGTTGAAGGTTACTATGGCTACACCTTC.